These T cell receptor beta chains were read from a single sample in a study of blood T cell dynamics during melanoma immunotherapy. The data were produced by immunoSEQ multiplex PCR, yet TCRdb's version contains in-frame clones alone and is incomplete. The sample records roughly 11,000 clones, around 78% being singletons. The sequencing here drew on blood, taken from a patient treated with checkpoint blockade. The receptors were gathered from a human donor with melanoma. CDR3s include the opening cysteine and the closing phenylalanine or tryptophan. A D gene is named only where the DNA matches it firmly. Clone size is shown for a subset of rows, as once, few, many or a class of expanded clone.

D,size,J,V,DNA,CDR3
-,-,TRBJ2-2,TRBV7-6,TGTGCCAGCAGCTTCGTAGGATTCACCGGGGAGCTGTTTTTT,CASSFVGFTGELFF
-,-,TRBJ1-2,TRBV2,TGTGCCAGCAGCCCCGACAGAAATAACTATGGCTACACCTTC,CASSPDRNNYGYTF
-,-,TRBJ2-1,TRBV29-1,TGCAGCGTTGAAGGGGGGCCATCTTTTAATGAGCAGTTCTTC,CSVEGGPSFNEQFF
TRBD2,-,TRBJ2-7,TRBV7-2,TGTGCCAGCAGCCCAACAGCGGGAGGGTTCTACGAGCAGTACTTC,CASSPTAGGFYEQYF
TRBD1,-,TRBJ1-5,TRBV7-8,TGTGCCAGCAGCTTAGAGACAGGGGGTGGTGGTCAGCCCCAGCATTTT,CASSLETGGGGQPQHF
-,-,TRBJ1-1,TRBV19,TGTGCCAGTAGTCTCAAAGGGACAAAGTATCTGAACACTGAAGCTTTCTTT,CASSLKGTKYLNTEAFF
-,medium-sized,TRBJ2-6,TRBV5-4,TGTGCCAGCAGCTGGGGGTCAGGGCCCCCCTCTGGGGCCAACGTCCTGACTTTC,CASSWGSGPPSGANVLTF
TRBD1,-,TRBJ1-1,TRBV4-2,TGTGCCAGCAGCTTGGCGGGGACAGGGTTAACTTTCTTT,CASSLAGTGLTFF
-,-,TRBJ1-3,TRBV29-1,TGCAGCGTTGACGGTTCCCCTGGAGACACCATATATTTT,CSVDGSPGDTIYF
-,few,TRBJ1-1,TRBV5-1,TGCGCCAGCAGCTCAGGACAGCAGGGTGTGAACACTGAAGCTTTCTTT,CASSSGQQGVNTEAFF
-,-,TRBJ2-3,TRBV7-2,TGTGCCAGCAGCTTAGGTCAGACTAGTTGGACAGATACGCAGTATTTT,CASSLGQTSWTDTQYF
-,-,TRBJ2-1,TRBV5-1,TGCGCCAGCAGCTTGGTTGCCAGCGCCGAGTACAATGAGCAGTTCTTC,CASSLVASAEYNEQFF
-,once,TRBJ1-5,TRBV7-9,TGTGCCAGCAGCGCCCACAGGGGCAATCAGCCCCAGCATTTT,CASSAHRGNQPQHF
-,-,TRBJ2-1,TRBV6-5,TGTGCCAGCAGTTATAGCAATGAGCAGTTCTTC,CASSYSNEQFF
TRBD1,few,TRBJ1-3,TRBV14,TGTGCCAGCAGCCAGATCCCCACAGGGGTTGGAAACACCATATATTTT,CASSQIPTGVGNTIYF
-,-,TRBJ1-1,TRBV28,TGTGCCAGCGGTGACAGATTGATAACCTCAAGTTTGTTCTTT,CASGDRLITSSLFF
-,-,TRBJ1-1,TRBV7-9,TGTGCCAGCAGCCGAACAGGGATGAGGGCTGAAGCTTTCTTT,CASSRTGMRAEAFF
TRBD1,-,TRBJ2-2,TRBV6-1,TGTGCCAGCATCAACAGGGGGCACACCGGGGAGCTGTTTTTT,CASINRGHTGELFF
-,-,TRBJ2-1,TRBV19,TGTGCCAGTTCTTGGGGTACACTAAGAAATGAGCAGTTCTTC,CASSWGTLRNEQFF
TRBD1,-,TRBJ1-4,TRBV5-6,TGTGCCAGCAGCTTGGCCGGGACAGGGGGAAATGAAAAACTGTTTTTT,CASSLAGTGGNEKLFF
-,few,TRBJ1-4,TRBV11-2,TGTGCCAGCAGACCGGGACGGGCCTTTAATGAAAAACTGTTTTTT,CASRPGRAFNEKLFF
-,-,TRBJ1-1,TRBV4-2,TGTGCCAGCAGCTTGCAGGGAATTGGAACTGAAGCTTTCTTT,CASSLQGIGTEAFF
TRBD1,-,TRBJ2-1,TRBV9,TGTGCCAGCAGCCCGACAGGGTTCGATGAGCAGTTCTTC,CASSPTGFDEQFF
TRBD1,-,TRBJ2-3,TRBV5-1,TGCGCCAGCAGCTCCGGGACAGGGGGCCCCACAGATACGCAGTATTTT,CASSSGTGGPTDTQYF
TRBD1,-,TRBJ2-5,TRBV30,TGTGCCTGGAGTGCCCCGGACAGGGTAAAGGAGACCCAGTACTTC,CAWSAPDRVKETQYF
-,-,TRBJ2-5,TRBV7-2,TGTGCCAGCAGCTTAGTGGGACTCGACCAAGAGACCCAGTACTTC,CASSLVGLDQETQYF
TRBD2,-,TRBJ2-1,TRBV7-2,TGTGCCAGCAGCGCCTGGCTCCTAGCGGGAGATGGGAATGAGCAGTTCTTC,CASSAWLLAGDGNEQFF
-,-,TRBJ1-2,TRBV7-2,TGTGCCAGCAGCCAGGACAGACCCTATGGCTACACCTTC,CASSQDRPYGYTF
-,few,TRBJ1-2,TRBV2,TGTGCCAGCAGCGCCTCAGGTGACTATGGCTACACCTTC,CASSASGDYGYTF
TRBD2,-,TRBJ2-7,TRBV29-1,TGCAGCGTCGGGACTAGCGGTTCCTACGAGCAGTACTTC,CSVGTSGSYEQYF
TRBD1,-,TRBJ1-4,TRBV15,TGTGCCACCTCGGGCCCGAGGGGGACAGGGCTCGTTGCTAATGAAAAACTGTTTTTT,CATSGPRGTGLVANEKLFF
-,-,TRBJ2-7,TRBV6-6,TGTGCCAGCAGTCCTAGCAGAGCCTACGAGCAGTACTTC,CASSPSRAYEQYF
-,once,TRBJ1-2,TRBV6-5,TGTGCCAGCAGTGGTGACAGGAGTTATGGCTACACCTTC,CASSGDRSYGYTF
TRBD1,-,TRBJ1-5,TRBV2,TGTGCCAGCAGTGGGACAGGGGGCCAAAATCAGCCCCAGCATTTT,CASSGTGGQNQPQHF
-,-,TRBJ1-2,TRBV7-2,TGTGCCAGCAGCTCCCTGAGGGGGACTTATGGCTACACCTTC,CASSSLRGTYGYTF
TRBD2,-,TRBJ2-7,TRBV30,TGTGCCTGGAGTTTCTCCCGGACTAGCGGGACTAGCTACGAGCAGTACTTC,CAWSFSRTSGTSYEQYF
-,-,TRBJ1-5,TRBV5-1,TGCGCCAGCAGCTTGTCCGGGCAGGATGGACAGCCCCAGCATTTT,CASSLSGQDGQPQHF
TRBD1,-,TRBJ1-1,TRBV7-8,TGTGCCAGCAGCCAAGTGGACAGGGGGCCTCTCATGAACACTGAAGCTTTCTTT,CASSQVDRGPLMNTEAFF